Below, 19 T cell receptor beta chains from the same sample are listed, as sequenced in a study of CD8 T cells in ankylosing spondylitis. TCRdb independently ran MiXCR on the 5' RACE reads; one entry per CDR3 protein. The sample holds approximately 130,000 distinct CDR3 sequences, roughly a tenth seen once. The sample was blood, either unsorted or a sorted T cell fraction (not recorded which). Receptors originate from a male donor with ankylosing spondylitis or in good health (not recorded which).

This clonotype occurred a few times. V usage is TRBV20-1 and J usage is TRBJ1-2; D gene uncertain. The CDR3 totals 12 residues. The V gene's germline CDR1 is DFQATT and CDR2 SNEGSKA (reference sequence). V was shortened by 6 bases and J by 7 bases, with 15 bases between the two germline ends. CDR3 DNA: TGCAGTGCAAGTCGCCCCCTAGGTGGCTACACCTTC. As protein: CSASRPLGGYTF.

This clonotype was picked up many times. This CDR3 is CSAHLGAEKLFF. CDR3 coding DNA: TGCAGTGCCCATTTAGGGGCGGAAAAACTGTTTTTT. J is TRBJ1-4 and V is TRBV20-1; D perhaps matches TRBD1 (5 bases). The CDR3 is made up of 12 amino acids. CDR1 is DFQATT and CDR2 is SNEGSKA in the germline V gene (reference sequence). V shed 6 bases and J shed 8 bases, with 13 bases lying between them.

This clonotype was detected a few times. The rearrangement uses TRBV7-9 and TRBJ1-5, with TRBD1 matching 7 bases. Germline V gene lookup returns CDR1 SEHNR and CDR2 FQNEAQ (reference sequence). The CDR3 spans 14 residues. V trimming: 6 bases; J trimming: 3 bases; junction bases outside the gene matches: 5. The CDR3 reads CASSRQGSNQPQHF. CDR3 coding DNA: TGTGCCAGCAGTCGACAGGGCTCCAATCAGCCCCAGCATTTT.

In this sample, this clonotype turned up many times. The chain has TRBV6-2 or TRBV6-3 and TRBJ2-6, with a weak D call TRBD1 (6 bases). The germline V and J ends were trimmed by 2 bases and 0 bases, with 8 bases remaining between them. The V gene's germline CDR1 is MNHEY and CDR2 SVGEGT. The CDR3 runs 16 residues. The CDR3 DNA reads TGTGCCAGCAGTTACACAGGGCACTCTGGGGCCAACGTCCTGACTTTC. This translates into CASSYTGHSGANVLTF.

The table lists this clonotype with many counts. The V and J genes are TRBV12-3 or TRBV12-4 and TRBJ2-2, with 8 bases matching TRBD1. The CDR3 contains 16 residues. Germline trimming cut 5 bases from V and 5 bases from J; bases unmatched to any gene: 10. The CDR3 here is CASSPGGVPPTGELFF. CDR3 nucleotide sequence: TGTGCCAGCAGTCCAGGGGGCGTACCCCCTACCGGGGAGCTGTTTTTT.

In this sample, this clonotype turned up many times. CDR3: CASMRRLGDTEAFF. The CDR3 DNA sequence: TGCGCCAGCATGCGGCGGCTAGGGGACACTGAAGCTTTCTTT. The chain recombines TRBV5-1 with TRBJ1-1, with D perhaps matching TRBD1 (5 bases). Trimming shortened V by 6 bases and J by 3 bases, and 15 bases separated the two germline ends. This CDR3 is 14 amino acids long. The germline V gene encodes CDR1 SGHRS and CDR2 YFSETQ.

On this clonotype itself: At one of its ends the junction is not consistent with the germline gene, which may arise from a read error. The chain carries TRBV20-1 and TRBJ2-7; TRBD1 matches 12 bases. This CDR3 has 15 amino acids. Germline CDR1 is DFQATT and CDR2 is SNEGSKA (reference sequence). The CDR3 DNA sequence: TGCAGTGCTAGAGCCTCCGGGACAGGGGGCTACGAGCATTACTTC. Translated, it gives CSARASGTGGYEHYF.

The chain uses TRBV7-9 and TRBJ2-6; perhaps D is TRBD1 or TRBD2 (5 bases each). CDR1 and CDR2 (germline): SEHNR, FQNEAQ (reference sequence). The CDR3 has 17 residues. Trimming cost V 1 base and J 0 bases, with 10 bases left between them. CDR3 region: CASSLGRESSGANVLTF. CDR3 DNA sequence: TGTGCCAGCAGCTTAGGCAGGGAGAGCTCTGGGGCCAACGTCCTGACTTTC.

J is TRBJ2-1 and V is TRBV27; 7 nucleotides agree with TRBD2. With V trimmed by 6 bases and J by 7 bases, 9 bases remained unmatched. Looked up from germline, CDR1 is MNHEY and CDR2 is SMNVEV (reference sequence). CDR3 length: 14 amino acids. The CDR3 reads CASRRTRDSNEQFF. Written as DNA, the CDR3 is TGTGCCAGCAGACGGACTAGGGATTCGAATGAGCAGTTCTTC.

This clonotype was seen many times. Here the CDR3 reads CSARGTSEIGELFF. DNA for the CDR3: TGCAGTGCTAGAGGGACTAGCGAGATCGGGGAGCTGTTTTTT. The chain uses TRBV20-1 and TRBJ2-2; 9 nucleotides match TRBD2. This CDR3 is 14 amino acids long. The V gene's germline CDR1 is DFQATT and CDR2 SNEGSKA (reference sequence). V dropped 1 base and J dropped 7; count of bases not matched to a gene: 4.

This clonotype was recorded many times. The chain uses TRBV7-3 and TRBJ2-3; tentatively, D is TRBD1 (6 bases). Germline CDR1 SGHTA, CDR2 FQGTGA. The CDR3 extends over 15 amino acids. V lost 2 bases and J lost 1, with 10 bases in between. The CDR3 is CASSLGGYRTDTQYF. The CDR3, as DNA: TGTGCCAGCAGCTTAGGGGGCTACCGCACAGATACGCAGTATTTT.

A note on this clonotype: This may be a read error, as it is one base from a much larger clone. This sequence joins TRBV7-2 and TRBJ2-1; 11 nucleotides align to TRBD2. The germline gives CDR1 SGHTA, CDR2 FQGNSA. Trimming at V came to 6 bases and at J to 7 bases, leaving 5 bases not matched to a gene. This CDR3 contains 14 residues. CDR3 DNA sequence: TGTGCCAGCAGGATTAGCGGGAGGGGGAATGAGCAGTTCTTC. This gives the protein CASRISGRGNEQFF.

This clonotype was counted at least ten times. This rearrangement joins TRBV3-1 to TRBJ2-7, with D unresolved. This CDR3 is 11 amino acids long. Looked up from germline, CDR1 is LGHDT and CDR2 is YNNKEL (reference sequence). V gave up 6 bases and J gave up 2 bases, with 5 bases separating them. DNA for the CDR3: TGTGCCAGCAGTGTTGCCTACGAGCAGTACTTC. Its protein is CASSVAYEQYF.

This clonotype was seen repeatedly, ten times or more. The chain has TRBV20-1 and TRBJ2-3; no reliable D call. Trimming removed 6 bases from V and 5 bases from J, with 12 bases in between. The CDR3 contains 12 residues. Looked up from germline, CDR1 is DFQATT and CDR2 is SNEGSKA (reference sequence). The CDR3 region has the DNA TGCAGTGCCCTTACCACGTTAGATACGCAGTATTTT. This sequence encodes CSALTTLDTQYF.

This clonotype was seen repeatedly, ten times or more. The chain has TRBV7-2 and TRBJ2-5, with 10 bases matching TRBD2. Germline CDR1 and CDR2: SGHTA and FQGNSA. The CDR3 is 14 residues long. Trimming took 2 bases from V and 4 from J; bases not matched to a gene: 1. The CDR3 reads CASSLPSGRETQYF. The CDR3 nucleotides are TGTGCCAGCAGCTTACCTAGCGGGAGAGAGACCCAGTACTTC.

This clonotype occurred a few times. This CDR3 reads CSATRLLNEQYF. As DNA, the CDR3 is TGCAGTGCTACGAGACTGCTAAACGAGCAGTACTTC. The chain employs TRBV20-1 and TRBJ2-7; no clear D. The CDR3 spans 12 residues. V was trimmed by 4 bases and J by 5 bases, leaving 12 bases between them. CDR1 is DFQATT, CDR2 SNEGSKA, per germline (reference sequence).

The chain employs TRBV20-1 and TRBJ2-7; either TRBD1 or TRBD2 may fit D (5 bases each). The germline gives CDR1 DFQATT, CDR2 SNEGSKA (reference sequence). The length of the CDR3 is 14 residues. The ends were cut back, 6 bases at V and 0 bases at J, with 15 bases in the middle. The CDR3 DNA sequence: TGCAGTGCAGACCCGGGACGAGACTCCTACGAGCAGTACTTC. It yields the protein CSADPGRDSYEQYF.

This clonotype was seen at least ten times. The chain uses TRBV12-3 or TRBV12-4 and TRBJ2-3; D call uncertain. The CDR3 spans 14 residues. Trimming took 3 bases from V and 4 from J, leaving 11 bases between them. Written as DNA, the CDR3 is TGTGCCAGCAGTTTCAGCCCTTCTGCAGATACGCAGTATTTT. Residues: CASSFSPSADTQYF.

This clonotype has a count of ten or more. This rearrangement joins TRBV5-1 to TRBJ2-5, with 9 positions matching TRBD2. Germline V CDR1 and CDR2: SGHRS, YFSETQ. Trimming at V came to 4 bases and at J to 5 bases, leaving 6 bases not matched to a gene. This CDR3 has 14 amino acids. The CDR3 loop is CASSRNSGSETQYF. The CDR3 bases are TGCGCCAGCAGCCGCAATAGCGGGAGTGAGACCCAGTACTTC.